This TCR beta chain was captured by sequencing in a study of PD-L1 blockade in urothelial cancer listed by TCRdb under 2017. A note on the overall study: Therapy was started in the mid-2010s for all patients, and atezolizumab 1,200 mg was administered intravenously every 3 weeks. About 85% of the roughly 30 patients were males with bladder-origin urothelial cancer, and about 60% of the 29 reported a prior smoking history. Patients had an ECOG performance status of 0 or 1 and had received between 0 and 3 prior chemotherapy regimens. Blood samples were analyzed at two time points: 3 weeks after treatment start (second dose) and 6 weeks after treatment start. Blood samples gave median yields of about 140,000 T cells and 82,636 unique TCRs, along with a median clonality of about 0.084. The study was an exploratory multi-omic analysis of somatic, immune and clinical correlates of response to PD-L1 blockade with atezolizumab in urothelial cancer. TCR sequencing covered pretreatment tumor samples and matched, serially collected peripheral blood taken before and after atezolizumab treatment. Durable clinical benefit meant progression-free survival longer than 6 months, and TCR features were also tested against progression-free and overall survival. In the same patients, whole exome sequencing and RNA sequencing of pretreatment tumors were performed in addition to TCR sequencing. Durable clinical benefit was achieved by nine patients and was not achieved by 20 patients. Over 28 patients had pretreatment blood TCR-seq, around 24 had at least one posttreatment blood collection, and around 24 had tumor TCR-seq. Broader findings and caveats from the paper: Improved progression-free and overall survival was associated with having pretreatment peripheral blood TCR clonality below the median. Among patients with durable benefit, tumor-associated TCR clones showed greater expansion in peripheral blood 3 weeks after treatment started (n = 22, p = 0.022). Because of the small sample size (n ≈ 27) and the many exploratory analyses performed, the results are intended to be regarded as hypothesis-generating.

The time point tag for this specimen amounts to: pretreatment peripheral blood. The cohort comprised roughly 30 patients with locally advanced or metastatic urothelial carcinoma treated at Memorial Sloan Kettering on a trial protocol. Peripheral blood mononuclear cells were collected pretreatment and during treatment, at between 1 and 8 total time points per patient. The Qiagen DNeasy Blood extraction kit was used to purify genomic DNA from total PBMCs and tumor samples. PBMCs were collected pretreatment and during treatment, and were isolated and stored as previously described. As for this clone: Its antigen target is currently unknown. There are no base qualities to consult, and no much larger clone falls within one base.

Counted from cysteine to phenylalanine, this CDR3 has 15 amino acids. The sequence is cut down to CDR3 DNA, 45 bases in frame from base 1. Trimming at the junction amounts to 3 bases on V and 0 bases on J, and the germline ends lie 10 bases apart. From a lookup of the germline V gene, CDR1 and CDR2 are SGDLS and YYNGEE. Synthetic TCR analog templates were spiked into each PCR so that absolute template abundance could be estimated from read counts. The immunoSEQ assay used bias-controlled V and J gene primers to amplify TCRbeta CDR3 regions from genomic DNA. Sequencing of rearranged TCRbeta segments was performed at approximately 20X coverage. The paper's data handling went like this. Sequencing errors were corrected by clustering and CDR3s were annotated against IMGT to assign V, D and J genes. Downstream analyses used only productive TCRbeta rearrangements and left out out-of-frame or stop-codon sequences. Clonality was computed as one minus Shannon entropy normalized by the log of the number of unique productive sequences. Clones differing between time points or between blood and tumor were identified using Fisher's exact test with Benjamini-Hochberg correction, with an adjusted p below 0.01 applied as the threshold. In TCRdb, the immuneACCESS table is reduced to in-frame sequences with V and J assigned. These tables do not hold every clone; where another copy was compared, an unresolved V gene accounts for under half, and the others remain unexplained. V, J and clone size are taken as reported in that table, and D and trimming were inferred from the DNA itself. This sample is represented by under 70,000 clones; approximately 80% of them were singletons. The top ten constitute 1.5% to 2% of the sample.

The V gene is TRBV9 and the J gene is TRBJ2-1; a weak D assignment points to TRBD2 (6 bases agree). This sample comprised PBMCs, obtained around atezolizumab (anti-PD-L1) treatment. The TCR comes from a man in his 70s with urothelial cancer. The CDR3 here reads CASSASASSYNEQFF. The DNA sequence is as follows: TGTGCCAGCAGCGCTAGCGCTAGCTCCTACAATGAGCAGTTCTTC.